This is a list of T cell receptor beta chains from one sample in a study of blood T cell repertoires in COVID-19. Assay: immunoSEQ multiplex PCR; the TCRdb copy retains only in-frame clones and omits some. The data show around 250,000 clones, 88% seen once. Sequencing was carried out using peripheral blood. These receptors all come from a human donor in a cohort sampled during active COVID-19. Both conserved end residues are part of each CDR3. Each record gives: J gene, V gene, D gene, CDR3 protein. The D gene is left open where the match is weak.

j_gene: TRBJ1-3
v_gene: TRBV2
d_gene: TRBD1
CDR3aa: CASGGQGAVGNTIYF

j_gene: TRBJ2-7
v_gene: TRBV7-9
d_gene: -
CDR3aa: CASRLEPYEQYF

j_gene: TRBJ2-7
v_gene: TRBV27
d_gene: -
CDR3aa: CASSFRESLGEQYF

j_gene: TRBJ1-4
v_gene: TRBV6-5
d_gene: TRBD1
CDR3aa: CASRFLDRNEKLFF

j_gene: TRBJ1-5
v_gene: TRBV7-9
d_gene: -
CDR3aa: CASSRGEGYQPQHF

j_gene: TRBJ2-5
v_gene: TRBV5-1
d_gene: TRBD1
CDR3aa: CASSPGQSWETQYF

j_gene: TRBJ1-1
v_gene: TRBV11-2
d_gene: TRBD1
CDR3aa: CASSPLGTGGADLPEAFF

j_gene: TRBJ2-7
v_gene: TRBV6-2/TRBV6-3
d_gene: TRBD2
CDR3aa: CASSGGLAGAEQYF

j_gene: TRBJ2-3
v_gene: TRBV30
d_gene: TRBD2
CDR3aa: CAWSGSSGVADTQYF

j_gene: TRBJ1-5
v_gene: TRBV16
d_gene: -
CDR3aa: CASSQSGGEENQPQHF

j_gene: TRBJ1-5
v_gene: TRBV11-2
d_gene: -
CDR3aa: CASSLVSGVAHQPQHF

j_gene: TRBJ2-3
v_gene: TRBV13
d_gene: -
CDR3aa: CASSGDTTDTQYF

j_gene: TRBJ1-2
v_gene: TRBV7-8
d_gene: -
CDR3aa: CASTPLEGNYGYTF

j_gene: TRBJ1-2
v_gene: TRBV19
d_gene: -
CDR3aa: CASSLYYGYTF

j_gene: TRBJ2-7
v_gene: TRBV19
d_gene: TRBD2
CDR3aa: CASSGEGSSYEQYF

j_gene: TRBJ2-3
v_gene: TRBV18
d_gene: -
CDR3aa: CASSDGRAADTQYF

j_gene: TRBJ1-1
v_gene: TRBV6-2/TRBV6-3
d_gene: -
CDR3aa: CASSYQRITEAFF

j_gene: TRBJ2-7
v_gene: TRBV5-4
d_gene: TRBD2
CDR3aa: CASSFGRASYEQYF

j_gene: TRBJ1-5
v_gene: TRBV30
d_gene: TRBD1
CDR3aa: CAWGDSINQPQHF

j_gene: TRBJ2-6
v_gene: TRBV5-1
d_gene: -
CDR3aa: CASRFWTAVKSGANVLTF

j_gene: TRBJ2-7
v_gene: TRBV12-3/TRBV12-4
d_gene: -
CDR3aa: CASSFKKAEQYF

j_gene: TRBJ2-1
v_gene: TRBV27
d_gene: TRBD2
CDR3aa: CASSFPPGTSVYNEQFF

j_gene: TRBJ1-3
v_gene: TRBV29-1
d_gene: -
CDR3aa: CSVELLSGNTIYF

j_gene: TRBJ2-7
v_gene: TRBV6-5
d_gene: -
CDR3aa: CASSSTGHPPEQYF

j_gene: TRBJ2-7
v_gene: TRBV4-3
d_gene: -
CDR3aa: CASSQVVRYEQYF

j_gene: TRBJ1-2
v_gene: TRBV27
d_gene: TRBD1
CDR3aa: CASSLAGGANYGYTF

j_gene: TRBJ2-7
v_gene: TRBV4-3
d_gene: TRBD2
CDR3aa: CASSQDISGGAREQYF

j_gene: TRBJ2-7
v_gene: TRBV30
d_gene: TRBD2
CDR3aa: CAWSEGIAGGNEQYF

j_gene: TRBJ2-3
v_gene: TRBV7-8
d_gene: TRBD2
CDR3aa: CASSLHGGRGTDTQYF

j_gene: TRBJ2-1
v_gene: TRBV10-3
d_gene: -
CDR3aa: CAIRRNDLDIYNEQFF

j_gene: TRBJ1-2
v_gene: TRBV6-5
d_gene: -
CDR3aa: CASIQVPVLYTF

j_gene: TRBJ2-7
v_gene: TRBV29-1
d_gene: -
CDR3aa: CSAAGGTLLYEQYF

j_gene: TRBJ2-1
v_gene: TRBV5-6
d_gene: -
CDR3aa: CASSPSPTDNEQFF

j_gene: TRBJ2-7
v_gene: TRBV4-3
d_gene: TRBD2
CDR3aa: CASSHPAGSSYEQYF

j_gene: TRBJ1-1
v_gene: TRBV21-1
d_gene: -
CDR3aa: CASPIGGAASMNTEAFF

j_gene: TRBJ1-5
v_gene: TRBV30
d_gene: TRBD1
CDR3aa: CAWSPGQGALQPQHF

j_gene: TRBJ1-2
v_gene: TRBV18
d_gene: -
CDR3aa: CASSPQGGDGYTF

j_gene: TRBJ1-3
v_gene: TRBV6-5
d_gene: -
CDR3aa: CASRAGYTIYF

j_gene: TRBJ2-3
v_gene: TRBV7-2
d_gene: -
CDR3aa: CASSLSSGTDTQYF

j_gene: TRBJ2-7
v_gene: TRBV18
d_gene: -
CDR3aa: CASSPDRYSEQYF

j_gene: TRBJ1-1
v_gene: TRBV19
d_gene: -
CDR3aa: CATEDPQTDTEAFF

j_gene: TRBJ2-7
v_gene: TRBV7-9
d_gene: -
CDR3aa: CASSLAENRNYEQYF

j_gene: TRBJ2-3
v_gene: TRBV10-3
d_gene: TRBD2
CDR3aa: CAIRSLEAGGPGATDTQYF

j_gene: TRBJ2-7
v_gene: TRBV5-4
d_gene: -
CDR3aa: CASSWTSFAEGYEQYF

j_gene: TRBJ2-7
v_gene: TRBV10-3
d_gene: -
CDR3aa: CAISESGTPVYEQYF

j_gene: TRBJ1-2
v_gene: TRBV6-5
d_gene: TRBD1
CDR3aa: CASSRTGGNYGYTF

j_gene: TRBJ1-3
v_gene: TRBV9
d_gene: -
CDR3aa: CASSARGSGNTIYF

j_gene: TRBJ2-7
v_gene: TRBV7-9
d_gene: TRBD1
CDR3aa: CASNRQGDLGYEQYF

j_gene: TRBJ1-6
v_gene: TRBV27
d_gene: TRBD1
CDR3aa: CASANDRGDVSPLHF

j_gene: TRBJ1-2
v_gene: TRBV7-2
d_gene: -
CDR3aa: CASSSSWGGYTF

j_gene: TRBJ2-4
v_gene: TRBV21-1
d_gene: -
CDR3aa: CASSKERSARYF

j_gene: TRBJ1-5
v_gene: TRBV11-2
d_gene: -
CDR3aa: CASSVVGDQPQHF

j_gene: TRBJ1-2
v_gene: TRBV3-1/TRBV3-2
d_gene: TRBD1
CDR3aa: CASSRGRGYTF

j_gene: TRBJ2-7
v_gene: TRBV5-4
d_gene: -
CDR3aa: CASSLDRYEQYF

j_gene: TRBJ1-1
v_gene: TRBV19
d_gene: -
CDR3aa: CASSSPGFSTEAFF

j_gene: TRBJ1-2
v_gene: TRBV7-9
d_gene: -
CDR3aa: CASSPGTKVNYGYTF

j_gene: TRBJ2-5
v_gene: TRBV7-2
d_gene: -
CDR3aa: CASSLMGGQETQYF

j_gene: TRBJ2-7
v_gene: TRBV11-2
d_gene: TRBD1
CDR3aa: CASSGGQAYEQYF

j_gene: TRBJ2-7
v_gene: TRBV9
d_gene: TRBD1
CDR3aa: CASSATGGSWGQYF

j_gene: TRBJ2-2
v_gene: TRBV7-6
d_gene: TRBD1
CDR3aa: CASRLRTGGGTGELFF